This T cell receptor beta chain was captured by sequencing in a study of T cells in Graves' hyperthyroidism and ophthalmopathy. TCR beta CDR3 regions were amplified from RNA. During a first-round RT-PCR of the TCR CDR3, the HTBI primer set was used. MiXCR was run by TCRdb on the multiplex PCR reads, yielding one entry per CDR3 protein. The sample holds hundreds of thousands of distinct CDR3 sequences, 40% to 55% seen once. This CDR3 is 15 amino acids long. V was clipped by 5 bases and J by 8 bases; unmatched bases: 10. Looked up from germline, CDR1 is SGHTA and CDR2 is FQGTGA. The sequence was obtained from an adult man with Graves' disease, either hyperthyroidism or ophthalmopathy (not recorded which). The chain carries TRBV7-3 and TRBJ2-1; 9 bases are shared with TRBD2. Sequenced: peripheral blood or thyroid tissue (not recorded which). The CDR3: CASSRAGGASYEQFF. The CDR3 DNA is TGTGCCAGCAGCCGAGCGGGAGGTGCTAGCTATGAGCAGTTCTTC. Combining the CDR3 with reference TRBV7-3 and TRBJ2-1 gives the whole variable domain GAGVSQTPSNKVTEKGKYVELRCDPISGHTALYWYRQSLGQGPEFLIYFQGTGAADDSGLPNDRFFAVRPEGSVSTLKIQRTERGDSAVYLCASSRAGGASYEQFFGPGTRLTVL.